This entry lists 27 T cell receptor beta chains sequenced from one sample in a study of OX40 agonist ivuxolimab in advanced cancers. The repertoire was sequenced with immunoSEQ multiplex PCR; TCRdb's copy has only in-frame clones and lacks some. The table has more than 65,000 clones, approximately 90% seen once. The sequences come from CD4+ or CD8+ T cells sorted from blood, collected in a trial of the OX40 agonist ivuxolimab. These receptor sequences come from an adult with an advanced solid tumor such as melanoma, head and neck, liver or kidney cancer.

This clone was detected only once. This chain joins TRBV19 and TRBJ1-4; no definite D call. V was pared by 7 bases and J by 3 bases, with 12 bases between. The germline V gene has CDR1 LNHDA and CDR2 SQIVND (reference sequence). The CDR3 consists of 14 residues. Here the CDR3 DNA reads TGTGCCAGTAAAGTGGGCTGGGCTAATGAAAAACTGTTTTTT. This codes for CASKVGWANEKLFF.

The rearrangement uses TRBV6-5 and TRBJ2-2; 8 bases are shared with TRBD1. Trimming at V came to 2 bases and at J to 1 base, leaving 3 bases not matched to a gene. The CDR3 has 16 amino acids. Germline V gives CDR1 MNHEY, CDR2 SVGAGI. CDR3 sequence: CASSYTTGVNTGELFF. The CDR3 bases are TGTGCCAGCAGTTACACGACAGGGGTGAACACCGGGGAGCTGTTTTTT.

This clone appeared a single time. This chain joins TRBV2 and TRBJ2-3; 10 bases match TRBD2. This CDR3 comprises 16 residues. V gave up 2 bases and J gave up 2 bases; unmatched junction bases: 4. Germline V gene data show CDR1 as SNHLY and CDR2 as FYNNEI. CDR3 amino acids: CASSELTSGATDTQYF. The CDR3 DNA is TGTGCCAGCAGTGAATTAACTAGCGGGGCCACAGATACGCAGTATTTT.

The gene calls are TRBV30 and TRBJ1-4, with a weak D call TRBD1 (6 bases). Germline CDR1 is GTSNPN and CDR2 is SVGIG (reference sequence). This CDR3 has 14 amino acids. V was cut by 1 base and J by 4 bases, with 10 bases left in between. The DNA of the CDR3 is TGTGCCTGGAGTGGGACAGCCCTTAATGAAAAACTGTTTTTT. Its translation is CAWSGTALNEKLFF.

The chain links TRBV6-4 to TRBJ1-1; the D gene is possibly TRBD1 (5 bases). This CDR3 is built from 13 residues. V was pared by 1 base and J by 5 bases, with 8 bases between. The germline V gene encodes CDR1 MRHNA and CDR2 SNTAGT. The CDR3 region is CASSDFWGTEAFF. In nucleotides, the CDR3 is TGTGCCAGCAGTGACTTTTGGGGGACTGAAGCTTTCTTT.

The chain is built from TRBV27 and TRBJ2-5; D is ambiguous. The CDR3 extends over 11 amino acids. Trimming pared 2 bases from V and 4 bases from J, leaving 2 bases between. CDR1 MNHEY and CDR2 SMNVEV come from the germline V gene (reference sequence). The DNA of the CDR3 is TGTGCCAGCAGTTTAGGAGAGACCCAGTACTTC. It codes for CASSLGETQYF.

J is TRBJ1-1 and V is TRBV18; maybe TRBD1 (5 bases). The ends were cut back, 3 bases at V and 4 bases at J, with 18 bases in the middle. CDR3 length: 16 residues. The germline gives CDR1 KGHSH, CDR2 LQKENI. In nucleotides, the CDR3 is TGTGCCAGCTCACCTCGCCCCAGGGATGTTGGCACTGAAGCTTTCTTT. It specifies CASSPRPRDVGTEAFF.

V usage is TRBV2 and J usage is TRBJ1-1, with 9 bases fitting TRBD1. Trimming at V came to 6 bases and at J to 6 bases, leaving 5 bases not matched to a gene. This CDR3 has 13 residues. From germline, CDR1 is SNHLY and CDR2 FYNNEI. Written as DNA, the CDR3 is TGTGCCAGCAGGGACAGGGGAAGACCTGAAGCTTTCTTT. Translation gives CASRDRGRPEAFF.

This chain links TRBV7-9 with TRBJ1-1, with 9 positions matching TRBD1. V was clipped by 5 bases and J by 7 bases; unmatched bases: 8. Germline lookup yields CDR1 SEHNR and CDR2 FQNEAQ (reference sequence). CDR3 size: 14 residues. The CDR3 spells CASSPRTGAIEAFF. The CDR3 bases are TGTGCCAGCAGCCCACGGACAGGGGCGATTGAAGCTTTCTTT.

The table lists this clone with a count of one. The chain employs TRBV19 and TRBJ2-6, with TRBD1 identical over 7 bases. The J segment lost 0 bases and the V segment lost 5 bases, leaving 7 bases of the junction unmatched. The CDR3 is made up of 17 amino acids. The V gene's germline CDR1 is LNHDA and CDR2 SQIVND (reference sequence). The DNA for the CDR3 is TGTGCCAGTAGTGGGGGACAGCCTCTCTCTGGGGCCAACGTCCTGACTTTC. Protein product: CASSGGQPLSGANVLTF.

Of note for this clone: One end of the junction varies from germline; a read error may be responsible. The genes are TRBV9 and TRBJ1-1; D gene unclear. Germline assignment: CDR1 SGDLS and CDR2 YYNGEE. The CDR3 covers 14 residues. The CDR3 DNA sequence: TGTGCCAGCAGCGTGGGTGGGATGAACTCTGAAGCTTTCTTT. Encoded protein: CASSVGGMNSEAFF.

V and J are TRBV5-1 and TRBJ1-2, with a tentative D call TRBD1 (5 bases). The CDR3 runs to 15 residues. V gave up 4 bases and J gave up 1 base, with 14 bases separating them. Per the germline V gene, CDR1 is SGHRS and CDR2 is YFSETQ. The CDR3 region is CASSPEAGHNYGYTF. The CDR3 coding sequence is TGCGCCAGCAGCCCAGAGGCAGGACATAACTATGGCTACACCTTC.

The V gene is TRBV7-3, the J gene TRBJ2-3; 9 positions match TRBD2. J lost 3 bases, V lost 5 bases, and 12 bases had no gene match. Germline assignment: CDR1 SGHTA and CDR2 FQGTGA. The CDR3 is made up of 17 amino acids. The CDR3 nucleotides are TGTGCCAGCAGCCAGTCGGGGGCGAGCGGGAGGACAGATACGCAGTATTTT. Its protein product is CASSQSGASGRTDTQYF.

J is TRBJ1-6 and V is TRBV5-4; no clear D. The CDR3 spans 13 residues. Germline V gene lookup returns CDR1 SGHNT and CDR2 YYREEE (reference sequence). Trimming took off 0 bases at V and 8 bases at J, with 6 bases between the two ends. CDR3 nucleotide sequence: TGTGCCAGCAGCTTGGTTCGGCATTCACCCCTCCACTTT. Encoded protein: CASSLVRHSPLHF.

The chain uses TRBV5-1 and TRBJ2-2, with 12 bases identical to TRBD2. V was clipped by 3 bases and J by 7 bases; unmatched bases: 10. This CDR3 has 17 amino acids. CDR1 and CDR2 (germline): SGHRS, YFSETQ. The CDR3 reads CASSSWTSGTNGGELFF. In DNA form, the CDR3 reads TGCGCCAGCAGCTCCTGGACTAGCGGGACTAACGGCGGGGAGCTGTTTTTT. The full variable domain, its missing parts supplied by reference TRBV5-1 and TRBJ2-2, is KAGVTQTPRYLIKTRGQQVTLSCSPISGHRSVSWYQQTPGQGLQFLFEYFSETQRNKGNFPGRFSGRQFSNSRSEMNVSTLELGDSALYLCASSSWTSGTNGGELFFGEGSRLTVL.

The sample holds one count of this clone. The rearrangement uses TRBV18 and TRBJ1-1, with D perhaps TRBD1 (6 bases). V lost 2 bases, J lost 1 base, and 14 bases lay in between. CDR1 is KGHSH, CDR2 LQKENI, per germline. The CDR3 runs 16 residues. As DNA, the CDR3 is TGTGCCAGCTCACCAACTCGGGGAGGGGGGAACACTGAAGCTTTCTTT. As protein: CASSPTRGGGNTEAFF.

V usage is TRBV28 and J usage is TRBJ2-5; 8 nucleotides align to TRBD1. The germline gives CDR1 MDHEN, CDR2 SYDVKM. V gave up 7 bases and J gave up 4 bases; unmatched junction bases: 2. The CDR3 consists of 12 residues. The CDR3 DNA is TGTGCCAGCACAGGGGGCGGAGAGACCCAGTACTTC. Its protein product is CASTGGGETQYF.

This clone was seen a single time. This chain uses TRBV5-1 with TRBJ1-5; D is unclear. Trimming cost V 1 base and J 1 base, with 18 bases left between them. The CDR3 contains 18 residues. From germline, CDR1 is SGHRS and CDR2 YFSETQ. CDR3 sequence reads: CASSLNPLSRQSNQPQHF. The DNA for the CDR3 is TGCGCCAGCAGCTTGAATCCCCTGTCACGGCAAAGCAATCAGCCCCAGCATTTT.

Written as DNA, the CDR3 is TGTGCCAGCGCGGACAGCGGGAGCAATCAGCCCCAGCATTTT. Amino acid sequence: CASADSGSNQPQHF. The V call is TRBV6-1, the J call TRBJ1-5; weak D call: TRBD1 (6 bases). V lost 8 bases and J 1 base, leaving 12 bases between the germline ends. In germline, CDR1 is MNHNS, CDR2 SASEGT. This CDR3 has 14 residues.

CDR3 region: CASSLVLRGAGNTIYF. Here the CDR3 DNA reads TGTGCCAGCAGCTTAGTTTTGAGGGGCGCTGGAAACACCATATATTTT. The V gene is TRBV7-8, the J gene TRBJ1-3; weak D call: TRBD1 (5 bases). The CDR3 has 16 amino acids. The ends were cut back, 1 base at V and 2 bases at J, with 12 bases in the middle. Germline loops: CDR1 SGHVS, CDR2 FQNEAQ.

This chain uses TRBV5-1 with TRBJ1-4, with D possibly matching TRBD1 (5 bases). V shed 5 bases and J shed 2 bases, with 13 bases lying between them. This CDR3 is built from 15 residues. The V gene's germline CDR1 is SGHRS and CDR2 YFSETQ. The CDR3 region is CASREPGGTNEKLFF. The CDR3 DNA is TGCGCCAGCAGGGAACCGGGGGGTACTAATGAAAAACTGTTTTTT.

The chain carries TRBV9 and TRBJ1-2; D remains ambiguous. There are 13 residues in the CDR3. Per the germline V gene, CDR1 is SGDLS and CDR2 is YYNGEE. Trimming stripped 3 bases from V and 4 bases from J, with 10 bases between. The CDR3 bases are TGTGCCAGCAGCGAGGGTGGTGGCTATGGCTACACCTTC. It codes for CASSEGGGYGYTF.

The J gene is TRBJ2-7, the V gene TRBV7-9; 9 bases map to TRBD1. Germline V gene data show CDR1 as SEHNR and CDR2 as FQNEAQ (reference sequence). J was trimmed by 5 bases and V by 5 bases; bases with no gene match: 10. The length of the CDR3 is 15 residues. The chain's CDR3 is CASSRLGTGLHEQYF. The CDR3 coding sequence is TGTGCCAGCAGCCGACTCGGGACAGGGTTGCACGAGCAGTACTTC.

The genes are TRBV6-5 and TRBJ1-5; 9 bases are shared with TRBD1. This CDR3 has 15 residues. J was trimmed by 4 bases and V by 6 bases; bases with no gene match: 7. Germline CDR1 MNHEY, CDR2 SVGAGI. CDR3 bases: TGTGCCAGCAGGGGGACAGGGACTACGAATCAGCCCCAGCATTTT. Its protein product is CASRGTGTTNQPQHF.

The chain joins TRBV5-8 to TRBJ2-4, with 14 nucleotides matching TRBD2. The CDR3 length is 18 residues. Germline CDR1 reads SGHTS; CDR2 reads YDEGEE. V was pared by 3 bases and J by 2 bases, with 7 bases of the junction left unmatched. The CDR3 bases are TGTGCCAGCAGCTGGGGACTAGCGGGAGCGGACTCCAAAAACATTCAGTACTTC. Translation gives CASSWGLAGADSKNIQYF. Supplemented by reference TRBV5-8 and TRBJ2-4, the full variable domain reads EAGVTQSPTHLIKTRGQQATLRCSPISGHTSVYWYQQALGLGLQFLLWYDEGEERNRGNFPPRFSGRQFPNYSSELNVNALELEDSALYLCASSWGLAGADSKNIQYFGAGTRLSVL.

The chain joins TRBV14 to TRBJ2-3; D gene uncertain. The CDR3 is 11 residues long. The germline gives CDR1 SGHDN, CDR2 FVKESK. V shed 1 base and J shed 8 bases, with 4 bases lying between them. For the CDR3, the DNA is TGTGCCAGCAGCCAAGTCGGTACGCAGTATTTT. Amino acids: CASSQVGTQYF.

The chain joins TRBV2 to TRBJ1-4; D ambiguous. The length of the CDR3 is 14 residues. CDR1 is SNHLY and CDR2 is FYNNEI in the germline V gene. The V gene lost 4 bases and the J gene lost 4 bases, with 10 bases spanning the gap. As DNA, the CDR3 is TGTGCCAGCAGTGGGGCCCTCCATAATGAAAAACTGTTTTTT. Protein sequence: CASSGALHNEKLFF.